The rows below give T cell receptor beta chains drawn from one sample of a study of T cells in Graves' hyperthyroidism and ophthalmopathy. Using its own MiXCR run on the multiplex PCR reads, TCRdb lists one record per CDR3 protein. The sample has 250,000 or so distinct CDR3 sequences, roughly 15% seen once. Specimen: blood. These receptors originate from a woman between 45 and 60 years old with Graves' hyperthyroidism that later progressed to Graves' ophthalmopathy. Both conserved end residues are part of each CDR3. Fields, in order: V gene, D gene, clone size, J gene, CDR3 protein, CDR3 DNA. The D gene is left open where the match is weak. Rows give clone size only sometimes, using once, few, many, or a class for an expanded clone.

>TRBV24-1|NA|many|TRBJ2-5
CATSDGRDNQETQYF
TGTGCCACCAGTGATGGCCGGGACAACCAAGAGACCCAGTACTTC
>TRBV2|NA|NA|TRBJ1-5
CASRPGDQPQHF
TGTGCCAGCAGACCAGGGGATCAGCCCCAGCATTTT
>TRBV24-1|NA|many|TRBJ2-3
CATAHGRRVRDTQYF
TGTGCCACCGCCCACGGGCGGAGGGTAAGGGATACGCAGTATTTT
>TRBV18|NA|many|TRBJ2-1
CASSPSSGITSYNEQFF
TGTGCCAGCTCACCATCGTCGGGGATAACCTCCTACAATGAGCAGTTCTTC
>TRBV10-2|NA|many|TRBJ2-5
CASALGETQYF
TGCGCCAGCGCCCTGGGGGAGACCCAGTACTTC
>TRBV6-2/TRBV6-3|NA|many|TRBJ2-3
CASSYSQTETDTQYF
TGTGCCAGCAGTTACTCCCAGACAGAGACAGATACGCAGTATTTT
>TRBV20-1|NA|many|TRBJ1-1
CSAYRKNTEAFF
TGCAGTGCCTACAGGAAGAACACTGAAGCTTTCTTT
>TRBV27|TRBD1|many|TRBJ2-2
CASGEQGTFSWELFF
TGTGCCAGCGGTGAACAGGGGACGTTTTCTTGGGAGCTGTTTTTT
>TRBV28|TRBD2|many|TRBJ2-3
CASSLGLDTDTQYF
TGTGCCAGCAGTCTCGGACTAGATACAGATACGCAGTATTTT
>TRBV20-1|NA|many|TRBJ2-5
CSARVLAPYQETQYF
TGCAGTGCTAGGGTCTTAGCTCCATACCAAGAGACCCAGTACTTC
>TRBV4-1|TRBD1|few|TRBJ2-5
CASSQNPTDRGQETQYF
TGCGCCAGCAGCCAAAACCCAACGGACAGGGGCCAAGAGACCCAGTACTTC
>TRBV28|TRBD2|many|TRBJ2-1
CATDTSGVRNEQFF
TGTGCCACCGATACTAGCGGGGTGAGGAATGAGCAGTTCTTC
>TRBV11-2|NA|many|TRBJ1-4
CASSLETGGKLFF
TGTGCCAGCAGCTTGGAAACAGGTGGAAAACTGTTTTTT
>TRBV6-1|NA|many|TRBJ2-1
CASSERTTNEQFF
TGTGCCAGCAGTGAACGGACTACAAATGAGCAGTTCTTC
>TRBV7-9|TRBD2|many|TRBJ2-1
CASSLRGSGSKNNEQFF
TGTGCCAGCAGCCTTAGAGGGAGCGGGAGTAAGAACAATGAGCAGTTCTTC
>TRBV7-9|NA|many|TRBJ2-3
CASSFGGAHTDTQYF
TGTGCCAGCAGCTTCGGAGGGGCCCACACAGATACGCAGTATTTT
>TRBV20-1|TRBD2|many|TRBJ2-5
CSARDLSGRETQYF
TGCAGTGCTAGAGATCTTAGCGGGAGAGAGACCCAGTACTTC
>TRBV12-3/TRBV12-4|NA|few|TRBJ2-7
CASSLGQVGQYF
TGTGCCAGCAGTTTAGGCCAGGTAGGGCAGTACTTC
>TRBV7-8|NA|once|TRBJ2-1
CASSLQGHNEQFF
TGTGCCAGCAGCTTACAGGGGCATAATGAGCAGTTCTTC
>TRBV11-1|NA|many|TRBJ2-3
CASSLLGEGRTDTQYF
TGTGCCAGCAGCTTATTAGGTGAGGGCCGGACAGATACGCAGTATTTT
>TRBV28|TRBD1|few|TRBJ1-4
CASIRDRVGEKLFF
TGTGCCAGTATCAGAGACAGGGTCGGAGAAAAACTGTTTTTT
>TRBV6-6|NA|NA|TRBJ1-6
CASSYSFGSGALHF
TGTGCCAGCAGTTACTCGTTCGGGTCGGGGGCCCTCCACTTT
>TRBV10-2|NA|NA|TRBJ2-6
CATSRGGVSGANVLTF
TGCGCCACCTCCAGGGGGGGGGTTTCCGGGGCCAACGTCCTGACTTTC